The T cell receptor (beta chain) under discussion was sequenced for a study of tumor-infiltrating lymphocytes in oesophageal squamous cell carcinoma. J was trimmed by 0 bases and V by 4 bases; bases with no gene match: 5. Per the germline V gene, CDR1 is SGHTA and CDR2 is FQGTGA. This CDR3 spans 16 amino acids. TCRdb independently ran MiXCR on the PCR reads; one entry per CDR3 protein. The data contain 10,000 to 12,000 distinct CDR3 sequences, approximately 60% of them singletons. This sequence originates from a female donor with esophageal squamous cell carcinoma. Sequenced material: esophageal tumor tissue. The chain recombines TRBV7-3 with TRBJ2-1; 8 nucleotides align to TRBD2. DNA of the CDR3: TGTGCCAGCAGCTGGACTAGCCCCAGCTCCTACAATGAGCAGTTCTTC. Amino acid sequence: CASSWTSPSSYNEQFF.